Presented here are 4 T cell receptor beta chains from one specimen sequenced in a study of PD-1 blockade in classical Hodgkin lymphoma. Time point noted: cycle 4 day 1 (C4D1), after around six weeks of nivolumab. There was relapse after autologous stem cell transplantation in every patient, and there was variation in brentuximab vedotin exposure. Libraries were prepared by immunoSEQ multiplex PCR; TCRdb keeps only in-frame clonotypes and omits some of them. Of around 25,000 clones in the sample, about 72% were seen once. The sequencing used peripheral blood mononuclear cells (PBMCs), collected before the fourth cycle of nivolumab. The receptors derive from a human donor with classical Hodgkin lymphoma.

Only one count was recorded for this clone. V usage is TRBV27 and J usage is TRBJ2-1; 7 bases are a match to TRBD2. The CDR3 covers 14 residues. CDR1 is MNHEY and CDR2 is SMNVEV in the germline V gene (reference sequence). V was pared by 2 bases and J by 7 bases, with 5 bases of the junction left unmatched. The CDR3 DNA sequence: TGTGCCAGCAGTTTAGATACGCGGGGGAATGAGCAGTTCTTC. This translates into CASSLDTRGNEQFF.

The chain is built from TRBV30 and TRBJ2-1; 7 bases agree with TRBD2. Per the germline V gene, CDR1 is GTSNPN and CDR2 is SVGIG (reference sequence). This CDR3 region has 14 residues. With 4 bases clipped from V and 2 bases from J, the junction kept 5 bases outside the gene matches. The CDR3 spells CAWTRESAYNEQFF. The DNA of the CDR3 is TGTGCCTGGACGCGGGAGTCCGCCTACAATGAGCAGTTCTTC.

The DNA for the CDR3 is TGTGCCAGCAGCTCCCTGGGGCCCGCGACGGATACGCAGTATTTT. Translated: CASSSLGPATDTQYF. The gene calls are TRBV7-2 and TRBJ2-3; tentatively, D is TRBD1 (5 bases). This CDR3 comprises 15 residues. Germline CDR1 SGHTA, CDR2 FQGNSA. The V and J ends lost 4 bases and 6 bases respectively, with 17 bases between them.

The CDR3 here is CAWSTTPLGIRNEKLFF. CDR3 nucleotides: TGTGCCTGGAGTACCACACCGCTCGGGATCAGGAATGAAAAACTGTTTTTT. The V and J genes are TRBV30 and TRBJ1-4, with no clear D. The CDR3 has 17 residues. V dropped 2 bases and J dropped 5 bases, with 21 bases sitting between them. Germline V CDR1 and CDR2: GTSNPN, SVGIG (reference sequence).